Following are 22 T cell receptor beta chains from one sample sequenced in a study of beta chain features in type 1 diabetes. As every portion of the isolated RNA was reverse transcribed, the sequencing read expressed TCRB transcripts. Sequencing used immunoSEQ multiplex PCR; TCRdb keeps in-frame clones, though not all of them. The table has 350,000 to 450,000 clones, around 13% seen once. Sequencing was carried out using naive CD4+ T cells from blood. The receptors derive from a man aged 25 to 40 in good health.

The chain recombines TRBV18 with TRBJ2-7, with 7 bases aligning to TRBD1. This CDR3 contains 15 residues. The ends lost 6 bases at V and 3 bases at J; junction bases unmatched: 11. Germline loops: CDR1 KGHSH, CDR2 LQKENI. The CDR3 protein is CASSPNRGRGYEQYF. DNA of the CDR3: TGTGCCAGCTCCCCTAACAGGGGAAGGGGCTACGAGCAGTACTTC.

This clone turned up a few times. CDR3 coding DNA: TGCAGCGCCGGGCTGCGAGAGACCCAGTACTTC. Translating gives CSAGLRETQYF. The chain employs TRBV29-1 and TRBJ2-5; no clear D. This CDR3 region has 11 residues. Trimming took 7 bases from V and 4 from J, leaving 10 bases between them. CDR1 SQVTM and CDR2 ANQGSEA come from the germline V gene.

CDR3 DNA sequence: TGTGCCACCAGCAGAGATGTGGGCCAGGGAAATCAGCCCCAGCATTTT. Translated, it gives CATSRDVGQGNQPQHF. This rearrangement joins TRBV15 to TRBJ1-5; perhaps TRBD1 as D (5 bases). Germline assignment: CDR1 LNHNV and CDR2 YYDKDF (reference sequence). V shed 0 bases and J shed 4 bases, with 13 bases lying between them. The CDR3 length is 16 residues.

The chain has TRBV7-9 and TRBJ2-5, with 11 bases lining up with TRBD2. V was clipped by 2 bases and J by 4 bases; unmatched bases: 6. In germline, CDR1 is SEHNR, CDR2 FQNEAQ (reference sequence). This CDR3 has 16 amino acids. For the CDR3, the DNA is TGTGCCAGCAGCTTAAGGCTAGCGGGAGGAGGAGAGACCCAGTACTTC. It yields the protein CASSLRLAGGGETQYF.

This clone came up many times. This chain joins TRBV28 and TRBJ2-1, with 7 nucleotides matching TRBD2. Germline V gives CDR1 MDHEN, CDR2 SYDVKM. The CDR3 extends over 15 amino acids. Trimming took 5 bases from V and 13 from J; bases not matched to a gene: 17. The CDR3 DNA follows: TGTGCCAGCAGTGGTTTTGCGGGAGACGATTGGGAACAGTTCTTC. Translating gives CASSGFAGDDWEQFF.

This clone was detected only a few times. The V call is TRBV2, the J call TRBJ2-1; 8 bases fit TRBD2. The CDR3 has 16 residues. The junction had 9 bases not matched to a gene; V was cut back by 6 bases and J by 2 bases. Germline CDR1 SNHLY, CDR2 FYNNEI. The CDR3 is CASSVLGSGTYNEQFF. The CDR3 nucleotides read TGTGCCAGCAGCGTACTGGGTAGCGGGACCTACAATGAGCAGTTCTTC.

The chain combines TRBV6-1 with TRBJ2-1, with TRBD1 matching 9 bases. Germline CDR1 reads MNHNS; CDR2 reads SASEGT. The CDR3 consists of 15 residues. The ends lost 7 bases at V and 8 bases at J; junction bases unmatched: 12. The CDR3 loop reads CASTSRDRVIDEQFF. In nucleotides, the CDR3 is TGTGCCAGCACCAGCCGGGACAGGGTTATCGATGAGCAGTTCTTC.

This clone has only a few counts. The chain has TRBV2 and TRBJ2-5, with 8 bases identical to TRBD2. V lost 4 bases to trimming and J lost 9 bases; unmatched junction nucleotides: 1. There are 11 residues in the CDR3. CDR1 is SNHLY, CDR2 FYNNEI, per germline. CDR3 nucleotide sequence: TGTGCCAGCAGTGCCGGGGGGGCCCAGTACTTC. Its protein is CASSAGGAQYF.

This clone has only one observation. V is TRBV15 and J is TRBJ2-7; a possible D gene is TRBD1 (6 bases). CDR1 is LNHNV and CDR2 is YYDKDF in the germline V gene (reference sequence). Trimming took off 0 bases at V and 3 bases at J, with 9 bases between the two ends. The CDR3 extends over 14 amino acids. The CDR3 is CATSRDGQSYEQYF. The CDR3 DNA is TGTGCCACCAGCAGAGATGGACAGAGCTACGAGCAGTACTTC.

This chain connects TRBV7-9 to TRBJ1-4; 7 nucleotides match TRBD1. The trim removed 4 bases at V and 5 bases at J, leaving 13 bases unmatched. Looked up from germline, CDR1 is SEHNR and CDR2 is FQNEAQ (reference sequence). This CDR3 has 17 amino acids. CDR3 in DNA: TGTGCCAGCAGCTATGGACAGGCAAAAGAGGGAAATGAAAAACTGTTTTTT. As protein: CASSYGQAKEGNEKLFF.

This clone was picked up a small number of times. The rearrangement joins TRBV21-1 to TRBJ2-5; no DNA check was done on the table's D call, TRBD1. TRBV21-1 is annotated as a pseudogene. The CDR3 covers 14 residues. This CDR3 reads CASSKAGLDRTQYF. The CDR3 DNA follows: TGTGCCAGCAGCAAAGCAGGCCTAGACAGGACCCAGTACTTC.

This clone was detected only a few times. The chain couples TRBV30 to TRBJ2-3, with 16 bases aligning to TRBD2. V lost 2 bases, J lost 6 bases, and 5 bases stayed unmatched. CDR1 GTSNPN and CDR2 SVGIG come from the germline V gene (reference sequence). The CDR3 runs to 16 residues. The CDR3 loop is CAWSQGLAGGPDTQYF. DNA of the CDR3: TGTGCCTGGAGTCAGGGACTAGCGGGAGGGCCGGATACGCAGTATTTT.

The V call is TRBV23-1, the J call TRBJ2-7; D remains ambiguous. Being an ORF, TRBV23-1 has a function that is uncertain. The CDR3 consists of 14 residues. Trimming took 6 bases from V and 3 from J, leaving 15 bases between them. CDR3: CASRRTLPFYEQYF. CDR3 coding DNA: TGCGCCAGCAGAAGGACGCTCCCCTTCTACGAGCAGTACTTC.

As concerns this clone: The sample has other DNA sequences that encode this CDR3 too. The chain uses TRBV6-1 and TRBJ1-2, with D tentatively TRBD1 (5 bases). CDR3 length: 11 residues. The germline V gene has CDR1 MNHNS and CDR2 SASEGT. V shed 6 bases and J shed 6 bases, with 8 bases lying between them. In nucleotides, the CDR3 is TGTGCCAGCAGCGAGACAGATGGCTACACCTTC. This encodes CASSETDGYTF.

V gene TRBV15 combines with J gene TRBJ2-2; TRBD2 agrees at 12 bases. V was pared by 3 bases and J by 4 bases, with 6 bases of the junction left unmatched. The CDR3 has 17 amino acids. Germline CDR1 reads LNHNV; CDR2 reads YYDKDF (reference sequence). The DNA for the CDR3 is TGTGCCACCAGCAGGGCTAGCGGGAGGGTGAGCACCGGGGAGCTGTTTTTT. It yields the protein CATSRASGRVSTGELFF.

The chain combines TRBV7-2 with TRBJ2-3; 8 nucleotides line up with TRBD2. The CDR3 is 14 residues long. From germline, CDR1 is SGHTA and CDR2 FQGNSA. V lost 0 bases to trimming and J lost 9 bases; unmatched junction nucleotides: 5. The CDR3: CASSLAGQRGTQYF. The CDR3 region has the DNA TGTGCCAGCAGCTTAGCGGGTCAGCGGGGGACGCAGTATTTT.

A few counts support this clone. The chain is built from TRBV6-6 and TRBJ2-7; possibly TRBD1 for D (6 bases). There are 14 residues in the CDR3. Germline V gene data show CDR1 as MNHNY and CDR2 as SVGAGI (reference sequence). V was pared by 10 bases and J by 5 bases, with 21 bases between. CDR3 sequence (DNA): TGTGCCACCACAATCCAGGGGAAGTCGGACGAGCAGTACTTC. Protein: CATTIQGKSDEQYF.

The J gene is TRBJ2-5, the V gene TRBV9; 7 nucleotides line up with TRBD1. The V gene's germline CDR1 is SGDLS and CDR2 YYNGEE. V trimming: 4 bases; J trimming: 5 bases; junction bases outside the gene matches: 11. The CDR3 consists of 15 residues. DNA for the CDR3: TGTGCCAGCAGCCCTCGCCAGGGGGATGGGGAGACCCAGTACTTC. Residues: CASSPRQGDGETQYF.

CDR3 nucleotide sequence: TGTGCCAGCAGCCAAGAGGCGGGCTTCCGAAACATTCAGTACTTC. Amino acids: CASSQEAGFRNIQYF. This chain links TRBV14 with TRBJ2-4; maybe TRBD2 (5 bases). Trimming shortened V by 0 bases and J by 6 bases, and 12 bases separated the two germline ends. CDR3 length: 15 amino acids. Germline lookup yields CDR1 SGHDN and CDR2 FVKESK.

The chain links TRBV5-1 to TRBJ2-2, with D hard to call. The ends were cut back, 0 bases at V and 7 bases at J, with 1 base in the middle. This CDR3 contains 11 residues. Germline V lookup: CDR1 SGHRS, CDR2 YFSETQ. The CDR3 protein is CASSLDGELFF. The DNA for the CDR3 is TGCGCCAGCAGCTTGGACGGGGAGCTGTTTTTT.

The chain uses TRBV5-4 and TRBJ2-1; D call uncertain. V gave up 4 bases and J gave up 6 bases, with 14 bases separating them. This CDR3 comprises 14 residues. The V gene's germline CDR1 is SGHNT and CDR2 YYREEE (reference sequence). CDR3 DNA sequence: TGTGCCAGCAGCCCGGGTGGATCGGCCAATGAGCAGTTCTTC. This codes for CASSPGGSANEQFF.

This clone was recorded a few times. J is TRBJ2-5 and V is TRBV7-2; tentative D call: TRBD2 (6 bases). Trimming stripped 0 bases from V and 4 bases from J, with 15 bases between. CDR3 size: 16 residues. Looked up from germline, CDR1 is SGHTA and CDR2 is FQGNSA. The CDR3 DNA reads TGTGCCAGCAGCTTAGCCGCCCTGGGGGGAGGAGAGACCCAGTACTTC. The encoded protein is CASSLAALGGGETQYF.